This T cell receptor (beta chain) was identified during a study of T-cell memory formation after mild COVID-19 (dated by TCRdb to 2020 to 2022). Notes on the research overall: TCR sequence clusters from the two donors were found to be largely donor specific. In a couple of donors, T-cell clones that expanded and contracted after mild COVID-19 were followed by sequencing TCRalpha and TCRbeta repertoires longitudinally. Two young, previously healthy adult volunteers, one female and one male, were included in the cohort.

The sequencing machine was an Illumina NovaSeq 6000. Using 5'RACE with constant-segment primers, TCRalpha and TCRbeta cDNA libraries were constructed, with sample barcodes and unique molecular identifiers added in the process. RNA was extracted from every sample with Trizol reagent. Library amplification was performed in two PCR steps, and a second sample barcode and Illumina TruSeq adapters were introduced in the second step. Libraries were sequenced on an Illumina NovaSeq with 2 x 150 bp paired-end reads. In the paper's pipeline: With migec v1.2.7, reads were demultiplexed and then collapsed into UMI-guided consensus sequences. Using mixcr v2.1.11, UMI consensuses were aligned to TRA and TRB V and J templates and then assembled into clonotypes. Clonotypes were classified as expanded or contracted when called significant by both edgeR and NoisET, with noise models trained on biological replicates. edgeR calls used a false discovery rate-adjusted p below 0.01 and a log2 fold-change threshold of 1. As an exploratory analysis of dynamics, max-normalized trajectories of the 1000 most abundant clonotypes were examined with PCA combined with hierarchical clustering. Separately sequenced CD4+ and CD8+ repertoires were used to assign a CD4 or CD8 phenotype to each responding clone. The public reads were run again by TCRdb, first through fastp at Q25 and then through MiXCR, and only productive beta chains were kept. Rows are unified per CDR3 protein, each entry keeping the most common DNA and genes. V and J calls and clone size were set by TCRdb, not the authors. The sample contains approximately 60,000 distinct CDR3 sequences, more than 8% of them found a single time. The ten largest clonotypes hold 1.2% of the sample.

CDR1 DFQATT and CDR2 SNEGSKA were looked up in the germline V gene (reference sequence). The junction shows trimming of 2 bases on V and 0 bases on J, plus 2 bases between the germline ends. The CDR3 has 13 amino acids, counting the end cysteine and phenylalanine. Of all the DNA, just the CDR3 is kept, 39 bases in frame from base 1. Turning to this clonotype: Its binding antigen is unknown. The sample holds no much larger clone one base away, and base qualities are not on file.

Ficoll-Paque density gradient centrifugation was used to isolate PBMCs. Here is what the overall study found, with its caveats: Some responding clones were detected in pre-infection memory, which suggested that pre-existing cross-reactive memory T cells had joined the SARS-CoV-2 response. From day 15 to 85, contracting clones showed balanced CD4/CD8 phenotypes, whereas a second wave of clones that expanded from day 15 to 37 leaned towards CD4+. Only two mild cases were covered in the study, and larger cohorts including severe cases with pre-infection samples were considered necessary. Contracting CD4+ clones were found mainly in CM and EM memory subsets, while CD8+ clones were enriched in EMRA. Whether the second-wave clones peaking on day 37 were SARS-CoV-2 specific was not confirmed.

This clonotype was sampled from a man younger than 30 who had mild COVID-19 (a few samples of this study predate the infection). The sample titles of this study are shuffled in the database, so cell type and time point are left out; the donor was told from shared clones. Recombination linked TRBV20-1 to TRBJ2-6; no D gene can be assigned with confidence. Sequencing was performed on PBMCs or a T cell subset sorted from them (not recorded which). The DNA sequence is TGCAGTGCTAGACGCTCTGGGGCCAACGTCCTGACTTTC. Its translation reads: CSARRSGANVLTF.